This TCR beta chain was sequenced during a study of shared clonotypes between healthy human individuals. The wider study: Three CD4 naive, three CD4 memory, two CD8 naive and one CD8 memory plate were used per donor. Study-wide results and caveats: In general, naive subsets displayed greater estimated richness than memory subsets did. Generation of non-shared clonotypes was less probable than generation of clonotypes shared by all four donors. Apart from blood, nothing was sampled; tissue repertoires likely differ.

Turning to this clone: What it binds is unknown.

The assay was immunoSEQ multiplex PCR, and TCRdb's table has in-frame clones only and misses some. Of under 850,000 clones in the sample, around 93% were seen once. Germline V gene lookup returns CDR1 SQVTM and CDR2 ANQGSEA. The CDR3 spans 13 residues. Trimming took 7 bases from V and 5 from J, leaving 17 bases between them. CD45RO-negative cells were positively selected for CCR7, leaving out terminally differentiated effector memory CD45RA+ cells. This sequence originates from a man younger than 45 in good health. The specimen sequenced was naive CD8+ T cells sorted from blood. The chain employs TRBV29-1 and TRBJ1-2; D might be TRBD1 (5 bases). CDR3 DNA sequence: TGCAGCGCCGGGGACGTCGATGGGTATGGCTACACCTTC. This encodes CSAGDVDGYGYTF.